The 8 T cell receptor beta chains presented below share a single source sample, sequenced in a study of shared clonotypes between healthy human individuals. Profiled with immunoSEQ multiplex PCR; TCRdb holds only in-frame clones, not every one. The sample comprises about 1.4 million clones, approximately 96% of which are singletons, and over 1% rests with the top ten. Sample: naive CD4+ T cells sorted from blood. Specified subset: CD45RA+ positively selected. These receptors all stem from a man aged 25 to 45 in good health.

This clone was seen once. The gene calls are TRBV28 and TRBJ1-4; D is uncertain. CDR3 length: 16 residues. Trimming took 1 base from V and 3 from J, leaving 12 bases between them. Germline values: CDR1 MDHEN, CDR2 SYDVKM. The CDR3 nucleotides are TGTGCCAGCAGTTTATTGCGGACGGAACCTAATGAAAAACTGTTTTTT. It is translated as CASSLLRTEPNEKLFF.

The chain recombines TRBV11-2 with TRBJ2-7; TRBD1 aligns across 8 bases. CDR3 length: 12 residues. Germline V gives CDR1 SGHAT, CDR2 FQNNGV. The CDR3 region has the DNA TGTGCCAGCAGCGAACTGCCGGGACAGGTAATTGTC. It is translated as CASSELPGQVIV.

About this clone itself: Other DNA sequences from this sample encode an identical CDR3 as well. The genes are TRBV5-1 and TRBJ2-2; D is ambiguous. This CDR3 spans 12 amino acids. The V and J ends lost 4 bases and 0 bases respectively, with 1 base between them. Germline V gene data show CDR1 as SGHRS and CDR2 as YFSETQ. CDR3 DNA sequence: TGCGCCAGCAGCACGAACACCGGGGAGCTGTTTTTT. Protein: CASSTNTGELFF. Looking up the rest from reference TRBV5-1 and TRBJ2-2 gives the full variable domain: KAGVTQTPRYLIKTRGQQVTLSCSPISGHRSVSWYQQTPGQGLQFLFEYFSETQRNKGNFPGRFSGRQFSNSRSEMNVSTLELGDSALYLCASSTNTGELFFGEGSRLTVL.

The rearrangement links TRBV30 to TRBJ2-5; D uncertain. The V and J ends lost 2 bases and 11 bases respectively, with 15 bases between them. CDR1 is GTSNPN and CDR2 is SVGIG in the germline V gene (reference sequence). This CDR3 has 12 residues. CDR3 nucleotide sequence: TGTGCCTGGAGTCCGCTAGATCGGTCGCAGTACTTC. Protein product: CAWSPLDRSQYF.

This chain connects TRBV4-3 to TRBJ2-3; a possible D gene is TRBD2 (5 bases). The CDR3 length is 13 residues. Per the germline V gene, CDR1 is LGHNA and CDR2 is YSLEER. Trimming cost V 1 base and J 6 bases, with 8 bases left between them. The CDR3 spells CASSQGTRDTQYF. Written as DNA, the CDR3 is TGCGCCAGCAGCCAAGGCACTAGGGATACGCAGTATTTT.

The V gene is TRBV5-5, the J gene TRBJ1-5; 7 bases align to TRBD1. After removal of 3 bases from V and 5 bases from J, the junction contained 5 bases not matched to a gene. The CDR3 totals 14 residues. Per germline, CDR1 SGHKS and CDR2 YYEKEE (reference sequence). The CDR3 reads CASSSTGIDQPQHF. CDR3 nucleotides: TGTGCCAGCAGCTCGACAGGGATAGATCAGCCCCAGCATTTT.

Remarks on this clone: At the DNA level, this CDR3 is encoded by other sequences in the same sample as well. This sequence joins TRBV18 and TRBJ2-7; TRBD1 matches 10 bases. Germline V gene data show CDR1 as KGHSH and CDR2 as LQKENI. CDR3 length: 15 amino acids. The V and J ends lost 2 bases and 4 bases, in that order; junction bases with no gene match: 5. DNA for the CDR3: TGTGCCAGCTCACCAATGGGACAGGGGTTGTACGAGCAGTACTTC. It translates to CASSPMGQGLYEQYF.

This clone was seen a single time. This chain joins TRBV30 and TRBJ2-2, with 8 bases matching TRBD1. The CDR3 has 15 residues. Germline CDR1 GTSNPN, CDR2 SVGIG (reference sequence). Trimming at V came to 5 bases and at J to 5 bases, leaving 10 bases not matched to a gene. The CDR3 DNA sequence: TGTGCCTGGCAACCCGGGACAGGCCTAACCGGGGAGCTGTTTTTT. Amino acid sequence: CAWQPGTGLTGELFF.